The 11 T cell receptor beta chains in this list originate from one sample, sequenced in a study of vaccination effects on CD4 cells after COVID-19. Sequencing followed a ViraFEST assay step that expanded antigen-specific CD4+ T cells with viral peptide pools. Isolation of CD4+ T cells took place after approximately 10 days of culture. Their antigens remain unidentified. The table came from immunoSEQ multiplex PCR; TCRdb's copy has only in-frame clones and leaves some out. This table holds roughly 76,000 clones, 70% to 75% found once. Material: CD4+ T cells from PBMCs cultured with HCoV-229E spike peptides, obtained before COVID-19 vaccination. The receptors originated from a human donor who received a COVID-19 vaccine.

J is TRBJ2-1 and V is TRBV7-8; maybe TRBD2 (5 bases). Germline values: CDR1 SGHVS, CDR2 FQNEAQ. V lost 5 bases to trimming and J lost 0 bases, with 11 bases between them. The CDR3 is 15 residues long. The CDR3 protein is CASSRGLSSYNEQFF. As DNA, the CDR3 is TGTGCCAGCAGCCGGGGTCTGAGCTCCTACAATGAGCAGTTCTTC.

V and J are TRBV6-6 and TRBJ1-2, with a possible D match to TRBD1 (5 bases). Deletions cut 4 bases from V and 8 bases from J, with 17 bases between. This CDR3 contains 14 residues. In germline, CDR1 is MNHNY, CDR2 SVGAGI (reference sequence). The CDR3 DNA follows: TGTGCCAGCAGTTTCGCACAGGCTACTATAGGCTACACCTTC. Translation gives CASSFAQATIGYTF.

The CDR3 region has the DNA TGTGCCAGCAGCCCCAACCAGGGGCTGGATACGCAGTATTTT. Translation gives CASSPNQGLDTQYF. The V call is TRBV7-3, the J call TRBJ2-3, with D possibly matching TRBD1 (6 bases). Germline lookup yields CDR1 SGHTA and CDR2 FQGTGA. This CDR3 comprises 14 residues. V lost 5 bases and J 6 bases, leaving 15 bases between the germline ends.

The chain couples TRBV5-1 to TRBJ2-5; D call uncertain. This CDR3 is 11 amino acids long. Trimming shortened V by 6 bases and J by 5 bases, and 8 bases separated the two germline ends. Germline V CDR1 and CDR2: SGHRS, YFSETQ. CDR3: CASTIGETQYF. In DNA, the CDR3 is TGCGCCAGCACTATTGGGGAGACCCAGTACTTC.

This chain connects TRBV6-4 to TRBJ2-1, with 8 nucleotides matching TRBD2. The CDR3 runs 16 residues. Germline assignment: CDR1 MRHNA and CDR2 SNTAGT. The V gene end was trimmed by 6 bases and the J gene end by 0 bases; junction bases not matched to a gene: 7. This chain's CDR3 is CASSAKTSDSYNEQFF. DNA for the CDR3: TGTGCCAGCAGCGCCAAGACTAGCGACTCCTACAATGAGCAGTTCTTC.

This sequence joins TRBV4-1 and TRBJ1-4; possibly TRBD1 for D (5 bases). Germline CDR1 is MGHRA and CDR2 is YSYEKL. CDR3 length: 16 amino acids. Trimming left V 3 bases short and J 1 base short, with 12 bases between. CDR3 DNA: TGCGCCAGCAGCCACGGAGACAGAGGAACTAATGAAAAACTGTTTTTT. Translating it yields CASSHGDRGTNEKLFF.

The chain is built from TRBV27 and TRBJ2-2, with D perhaps TRBD1 or TRBD2 (6 bases each). V lost 6 bases to trimming and J lost 0 bases, with 20 bases between them. Germline V gene sequence: CDR1 MNHEY, CDR2 SMNVEV (reference sequence). CDR3 length: 18 amino acids. The CDR3 reads CASRDTRGGSSNTGELFF. DNA for the CDR3: TGTGCCAGCAGGGATACTAGAGGGGGGAGTTCGAACACCGGGGAGCTGTTTTTT.

This rearrangement joins TRBV12-2 to TRBJ1-6; TRBD1 is the table's D call, not checked against the DNA. TRBV12-2 is flagged as a pseudogene. The CDR3 covers 16 residues. The CDR3 DNA sequence: TGTGCAAGTCGCTTAATTTGGCTTTCCTATAATTCACCCCTCCACTTT. Amino acid sequence: CASRLIWLSYNSPLHF.

The genes are TRBV11-3 and TRBJ2-5; the match to TRBD2 covers 12 bases. Trimming took 1 base from V and 2 from J; bases not matched to a gene: 8. The CDR3 runs 18 residues. CDR1 is SGHNT, CDR2 YENEEA, per germline. The CDR3 nucleotides are TGTGCCAGCAGCTTAGGATCCCTAGCGGGGGGGATTCAAGAGACCCAGTACTTC. It specifies CASSLGSLAGGIQETQYF.

This clone was recorded a few times. The rearrangement uses TRBV6-5 and TRBJ2-3, with D tentatively TRBD1 (6 bases). Trimming took 4 bases from V and 2 from J, leaving 13 bases between them. The CDR3 contains 15 residues. Looked up from germline, CDR1 is MNHEY and CDR2 is SVGAGI. The CDR3 spells CASSSQGTYTDTQYF. CDR3 nucleotide sequence: TGTGCCAGCAGTTCCCAGGGGACATACACAGATACGCAGTATTTT.

The chain has TRBV5-6 and TRBJ1-5, with TRBD1 as a possible D gene (5 bases). Trimming cost V 5 bases and J 4 bases, with 16 bases left between them. Germline-derived CDR1 and CDR2 are SGHDT and YYEEEE. This CDR3 comprises 15 residues. The CDR3 nucleotides are TGTGCCAGCAGTACCCAAGGGGCGGGGAATCAGCCCCAGCATTTT. This codes for CASSTQGAGNQPQHF.